These T cell receptor beta chains were read from a single sample in a study of breast tumors, draining lymph nodes, adjacent tissues. TCRdb re-called the multiplex PCR reads with MiXCR, one entry per CDR3 protein. The repertoire consists of over 130,000 distinct CDR3 sequences, with approximately 29% occurring once and the leading ten covering about 2.5%. Sequenced sample: axillary lymph node tissue. The receptors here all came from a female donor with breast cancer. Some clones in this sample may be carry-over from other donors' samples. The CDR3 runs from the conserved cysteine through the conserved F or W. The D gene is left open where the match is weak. Rows may omit the clone size; those that give it use once, few, many or a size class.

v_call	d_call	j_call	clone_size	cdr3_nt	cdr3_aa
TRBV5-1	TRBD1	TRBJ2-7	NA	TGCGCCAGCAGCTTGGGAAGAACATACCGGGACAGCGACTTCGACGAGTGGTACTTC	CASSLGRTYRDSDFDEWYF
TRBV20-1	NA	TRBJ2-1	NA	TGCAGTGCTAGTCAGAATCCCGGGGAGCAGTTCTTC	CSASQNPGEQFF
TRBV12-3/TRBV12-4	NA	TRBJ2-7	NA	TGTGCCAGCAGTCTCGCCCCCTACGAGCAGTACTTC	CASSLAPYEQYF
TRBV2	NA	TRBJ2-1	many	TGTGCCAGCTCTGCGGGGAAAGCCTACAATGAGCAGTTCTTC	CASSAGKAYNEQFF
TRBV12-3/TRBV12-4	NA	TRBJ2-7	NA	TGTGCCAGCAGTTTCTCGGGGGCGATCGAGCAGTACTTC	CASSFSGAIEQYF
TRBV5-1	TRBD1	TRBJ2-3	many	TGTGCCAGCAGTTCCGGGACAGGCACAGATACGCAGTATTTT	CASSSGTGTDTQYF
TRBV20-1	NA	TRBJ1-4	NA	TGCAGTGCTAGAGAGGGGCAGAAACTGTTTTTT	CSAREGQKLFF
TRBV29-1	NA	TRBJ2-1	many	TGCAGCGTAGCGTACGGGGGCGGGTCCTACAATGAGCAGTTCTTC	CSVAYGGGSYNEQFF
TRBV7-8	NA	TRBJ2-6	once	TGTGCCAGCAGCTTACGGTTTGAAGCTTTC	CASSLRFEAF
TRBV3-1	NA	TRBJ2-3	many	TGTGCCAGCAGCCGAATGCGGGCAGATACGCAGTATTTT	CASSRMRADTQYF
TRBV7-2	NA	TRBJ2-5	many	TGTGCCAGCAGCTTAGTAGCGGACCCCCAAGAGACCCAGTACTTC	CASSLVADPQETQYF
TRBV6-1	NA	TRBJ1-5	many	TGTGCCAGCAGTAGCCTCTATAATCAGCCCCAGCATTTT	CASSSLYNQPQHF
TRBV7-3	TRBD1	TRBJ2-2	many	TGTGCCAGCAGCTTAGGTCCTGGACAGGGCCAGAACACCGGGGAGCTGTTTTTT	CASSLGPGQGQNTGELFF
TRBV9	NA	TRBJ2-5	NA	TGCGCCAGCAGCGTCGGCGGTCTCGCGGAAGAGACCCCGTACTTC	CASSVGGLAEETPYF
TRBV6-1	NA	TRBJ2-1	many	TGTGCCAGCAGTGAGTCTCAGTCGGCTCGAGTCAATGAGCAGTTCTTC	CASSESQSARVNEQFF
TRBV16	NA	TRBJ1-3	many	TGTGCCAGCAGCCAAAACACCCCGGGGGGAAACACCATATATTTT	CASSQNTPGGNTIYF
TRBV28	NA	TRBJ2-3	many	TGTGCCAGCAGTTTATTGGGACAGCGGGTTGCGGATACGCAGTATTTT	CASSLLGQRVADTQYF
TRBV18	NA	TRBJ2-7	many	TGTGCCAGCTCGCTGGGGGACACCATCTCCTACGAGCAGTACTTC	CASSLGDTISYEQYF
TRBV9	NA	TRBJ2-3	many	TGTGCCAGCAGCGTAGCTTCTCTAGATACGCAGTATTTT	CASSVASLDTQYF
TRBV2	NA	TRBJ1-1	NA	TGTGCCCCCATCGATGGACGGAAGAACACTGAAGCTTTCTTT	CAPIDGRKNTEAFF
TRBV3-1	TRBD1	TRBJ1-4	many	TGTGCCAGCAGCCAGGAGACAGGGGGCCTTAATGAAAAACTGTTTTTT	CASSQETGGLNEKLFF
TRBV5-1	NA	TRBJ2-2	many	TGCGCCAGCAGCTTGGAAGGGTACACCGGGGAGCTGTTTTTT	CASSLEGYTGELFF
TRBV28	TRBD1	TRBJ2-6	many	TGTGCCAGCAGTTTAGGACGACAGGGGGCCAACTCTGGGGCCAACGTCCTGACTTTC	CASSLGRQGANSGANVLTF
TRBV5-1	NA	TRBJ2-7	many	TGCGCCAGCAGCTTGGCCCAGGGAATATACGAGCAGTACTTC	CASSLAQGIYEQYF
TRBV5-6	TRBD1	TRBJ1-2	many	TGTGCCAGCAGCTTGATTAACAGGGGTGAGTCGGGCTACACCTTC	CASSLINRGESGYTF
TRBV9	TRBD1	TRBJ1-5	NA	TGTGCCAGCAGCGTAGGTGACAGGGTGGCCGAGCATTTT	CASSVGDRVAEHF
TRBV20-1	TRBD1	TRBJ2-1	NA	TGCAGTGCCGACGAAAGGACAGGCGCAGACGATGAGCAGTTCTTC	CSADERTGADDEQFF
TRBV6-4	TRBD2	TRBJ2-1	NA	TGTGCCAGCAGTCGTACTAGCGGGGGGACTAATGAGCAGTCCTTC	CASSRTSGGTNEQSF
TRBV29-1	NA	TRBJ2-1	many	TGCAGCGTTGGGAGCAATGAGCAGTTCTTC	CSVGSNEQFF
TRBV11-2	NA	TRBJ2-7	NA	TGTGCCAGCAGCTTAGTGGGGAGGTCGGGGGAGCAGTACTTC	CASSLVGRSGEQYF
TRBV24-1	TRBD1	TRBJ2-3	NA	TGTGCCACCAGTGACAGTACCGGGACAGGGGTCTACAATGAGCAGTATTTT	CATSDSTGTGVYNEQYF
TRBV19	NA	TRBJ2-7	NA	TGTGCCAGTAGAGATAAGGGTTCCTACGAGCAGTACTTC	CASRDKGSYEQYF
TRBV10-3	NA	TRBJ1-3	NA	TGCGCCATCAGAGTGCGGAATCTTCATGGAAACACCATATATTTT	CAIRVRNLHGNTIYF
TRBV30	NA	TRBJ1-2	many	TGTGCCTGGGATAGGGGGAACTATGGCTACACCTTC	CAWDRGNYGYTF
TRBV20-1	TRBD1	TRBJ2-1	NA	TGCAGTGCTAGGGGGGGACAGGGCTCCAATGAGCAGTTCTTC	CSARGGQGSNEQFF
TRBV28	TRBD1	TRBJ1-2	many	TGTGCCAGCAGGCCTACAGGGGCAGGTGGCTACACCTTC	CASRPTGAGGYTF
TRBV18	NA	TRBJ1-4	many	TGTGCCAGCTCCCTTTTTAATGAAAAACTGTTTTTT	CASSLFNEKLFF
TRBV24-1	NA	TRBJ2-5	many	TGTGCCACCAGTGACCCCGGGTCAGAAGAGACCCAGTACTTC	CATSDPGSEETQYF
TRBV7-9	TRBD1	TRBJ2-7	many	TGTGCCAGCAGCCACCCGGACAGGATTTCAGGCGAGCAGTACTTC	CASSHPDRISGEQYF
TRBV2	TRBD2	TRBJ2-3	NA	TGTGCCGGCAGGCCCGGACTAGCGGGGGGCACAGATACGCAGTACTTT	CAGRPGLAGGTDTQYF
TRBV12-3/TRBV12-4	TRBD1	TRBJ1-2	few	TGTGCCAGCAGAAGGGGACAGGGGTTCAGCGACTATGGCTACACCTTC	CASRRGQGFSDYGYTF
TRBV2	NA	TRBJ1-4	once	TGTGCCAGCAGCATTCGGAGCGCAACTAATGAAAAACTGTTTTTT	CASSIRSATNEKLFF
TRBV11-1	TRBD1	TRBJ2-5	NA	TGTGCCAGCAGCTTAGAGTTGGGACAGGGGGGGGAGACCCAGTACTTC	CASSLELGQGGETQYF
TRBV20-1	NA	TRBJ2-5	many	TGCAGTGCGTCTTCCCGGGCAGACTCACGAGGGACCCAGTACTTC	CSASSRADSRGTQYF
TRBV7-9	NA	TRBJ1-6	once	TGTGCCAGCAGCTTACTACAGGGAGAATATAATTCACCCCTCCACTTT	CASSLLQGEYNSPLHF
TRBV7-6	TRBD1	TRBJ1-5	NA	TGTGCCAGCAGCTCCCGGGACAGGGGTTATAGCAATCAGCCCCAGCATTTT	CASSSRDRGYSNQPQHF
TRBV3-1	NA	TRBJ1-1	NA	TGTGCCAGCAGCACTTACAGGAACACTGAAGCTTTCTTT	CASSTYRNTEAFF
TRBV5-1	NA	TRBJ1-6	few	TGCGCCAGCACCGTGGGACACGGGGGAAATTCACCCCTCCACTTT	CASTVGHGGNSPLHF